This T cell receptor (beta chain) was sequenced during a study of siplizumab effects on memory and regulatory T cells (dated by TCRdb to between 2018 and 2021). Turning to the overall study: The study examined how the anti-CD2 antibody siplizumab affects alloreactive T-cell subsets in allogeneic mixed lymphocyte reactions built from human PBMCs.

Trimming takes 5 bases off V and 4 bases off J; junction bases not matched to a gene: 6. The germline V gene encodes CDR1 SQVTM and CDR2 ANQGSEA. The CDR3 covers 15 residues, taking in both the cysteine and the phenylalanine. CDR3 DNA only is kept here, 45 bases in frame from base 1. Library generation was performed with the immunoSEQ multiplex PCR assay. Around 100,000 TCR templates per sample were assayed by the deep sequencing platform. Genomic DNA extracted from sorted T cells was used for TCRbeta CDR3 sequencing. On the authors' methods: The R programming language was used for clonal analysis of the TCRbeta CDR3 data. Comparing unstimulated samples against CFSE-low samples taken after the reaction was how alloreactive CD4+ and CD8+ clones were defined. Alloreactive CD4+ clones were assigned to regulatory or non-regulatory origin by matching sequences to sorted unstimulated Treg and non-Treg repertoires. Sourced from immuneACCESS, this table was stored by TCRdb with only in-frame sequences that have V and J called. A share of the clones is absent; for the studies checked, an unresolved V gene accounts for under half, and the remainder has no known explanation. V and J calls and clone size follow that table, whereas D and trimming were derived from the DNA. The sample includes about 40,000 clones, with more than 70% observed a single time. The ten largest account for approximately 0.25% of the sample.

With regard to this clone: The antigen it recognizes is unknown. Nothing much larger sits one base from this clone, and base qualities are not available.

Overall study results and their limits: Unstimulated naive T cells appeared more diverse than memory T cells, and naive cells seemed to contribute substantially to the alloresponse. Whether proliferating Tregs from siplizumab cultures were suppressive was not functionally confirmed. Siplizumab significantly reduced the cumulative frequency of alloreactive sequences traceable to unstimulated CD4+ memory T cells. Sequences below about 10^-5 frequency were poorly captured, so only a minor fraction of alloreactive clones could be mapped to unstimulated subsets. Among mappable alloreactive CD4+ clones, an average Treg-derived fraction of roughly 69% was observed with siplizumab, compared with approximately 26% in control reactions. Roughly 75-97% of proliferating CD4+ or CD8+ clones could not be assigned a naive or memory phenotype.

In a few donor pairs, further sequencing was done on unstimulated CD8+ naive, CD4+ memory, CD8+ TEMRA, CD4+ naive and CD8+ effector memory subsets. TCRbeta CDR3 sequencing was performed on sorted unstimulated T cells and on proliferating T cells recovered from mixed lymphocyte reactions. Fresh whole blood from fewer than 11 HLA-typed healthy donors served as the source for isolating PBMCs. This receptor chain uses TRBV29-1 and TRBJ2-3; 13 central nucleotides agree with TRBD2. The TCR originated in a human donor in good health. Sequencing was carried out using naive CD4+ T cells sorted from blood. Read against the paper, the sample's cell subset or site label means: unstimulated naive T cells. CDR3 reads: CSVPRLAGGPDTQYF. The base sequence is TGCAGCGTTCCTAGACTAGCGGGGGGCCCAGATACGCAGTATTTT.